The sequence of this T cell receptor beta chain was determined in a study of T cells in Graves' hyperthyroidism and ophthalmopathy. TCR beta CDR3 regions were amplified from RNA. The HTBI primer set was used in a first-round RT-PCR of the TCR CDR3. TCRdb re-called the multiplex PCR reads through MiXCR, storing one row per CDR3 protein. The table shows about 560,000 distinct CDR3 sequences, with 16% occurring only once. With respect to this clonotype: Its antigen is still unknown.

Findings and caveats of the study: Prediction of ophthalmopathy progression came a median around 6 months pre-onset.

The sequenced sample was blood. The TCR originated in a woman aged 18-30 years with Graves' hyperthyroidism.

CDR3 sequence (DNA): TGTGCCAGCAGCCCCAGGGGACAGGGGCTGAGGACTGAAGCTTTCTTT. As protein: CASSPRGQGLRTEAFF. V gene TRBV7-9 combines with J gene TRBJ1-1; TRBD1 matches at 10 bases. The CDR3 spans 16 residues. CDR1 is SEHNR and CDR2 is FQNEAQ in the germline V gene (reference sequence). Germline trimming cut 5 bases from V and 5 bases from J; bases unmatched to any gene: 11.